The T cell receptor beta chain under discussion was sequenced for a study of cytomegalovirus exposure and HLA in healthy donors. On the study more broadly: Membership in the Caucasian-associated ancestry cluster was found for around 81% of 398 genotyped donors.

About this clone itself: Its target is not known.

The PCR had 60 Vbeta and 13 Jbeta primers. The method was immunoSEQ multiplex PCR; TCRdb's version includes in-frame clones alone and lacks a portion of them. The table records 75,000 to 100,000 clones, around 80% of them present only once. Study-wide points: Earlier analysis found most TCR beta V segments productive about 87% or about 30% of the time. Cytomegalovirus association was listed for roughly 160 TCR beta chains.

Each donor was healthy, and each was a bone marrow donor. CDR1 and CDR2 (germline): LNHDA, SQIVND (reference sequence). The CDR3 is 16 amino acids. The ends were cut back, 0 bases at V and 1 base at J, with 11 bases in the middle. The sequence came from a man aged 25-40 years in good health and CMV-seronegative. The sequenced material came from PBMCs. The V gene is TRBV19, the J gene TRBJ2-3; D possibly corresponds to TRBD1 (6 bases). The CDR3, as DNA: TGTGCCAGTAGTATAGAGGCAGGGGACCGCACAGATACGCAGTATTTT. Its protein is CASSIEAGDRTDTQYF.